These 28 T cell receptor beta chains were all obtained from the same sample, sequenced in a study of blood T cells in healthy people across ages. The second PCR ran about 6 to 12 cycles with a sample-barcoded 5' primer and J-beta primers. TCRdb re-derived calls from the 5' RACE reads in MiXCR, one entry per CDR3 protein. The data hold about 1.5 million distinct CDR3 sequences, with 40% to 45% observed a single time. The specimen was blood. Source of these receptors: a woman between 18 and 29 years old in good health.

A single count supports this clonotype. The chain links TRBV7-9 to TRBJ2-1; no clear D gene. The germline gives CDR1 SEHNR, CDR2 FQNEAQ (reference sequence). V gave up 1 base and J gave up 3 bases, with 13 bases separating them. The CDR3 loop spans 16 amino acids. This CDR3 is CASSLGGFSGYNEQFF. The CDR3, as DNA: TGTGCCAGCAGCTTAGGAGGTTTCTCCGGCTACAATGAGCAGTTCTTC.

In its sample, this clonotype was seen many times. The chain uses TRBV10-3 and TRBJ2-5; 10 bases agree with TRBD1. CDR3 length: 13 residues. V lost 10 bases to trimming and J lost 2 bases; unmatched junction nucleotides: 4. Per the germline V gene, CDR1 is ENHRY and CDR2 is SYGVKD. The CDR3 DNA reads TGTGCCACGGGGACAGGGGATCAAGAGACCCAGTACTTC. This sequence encodes CATGTGDQETQYF.

This clonotype turned up a few times. The chain couples TRBV10-3 to TRBJ1-5, with 7 bases matching TRBD1. This CDR3 has 16 amino acids. V was clipped by 3 bases and J by 5 bases; unmatched bases: 10. Germline CDR1 ENHRY, CDR2 SYGVKD. CDR3 DNA: TGTGCCATCAGTGACCCCGACAGGGTGCATGATCAGCCCCAGCATTTT. Its protein product is CAISDPDRVHDQPQHF.

The chain carries TRBV2 and TRBJ2-1; the D gene could be TRBD1 or TRBD2 (7 bases each). The germline CDR1 and CDR2 sequences are SNHLY and FYNNEI. The length of the CDR3 is 15 residues. The germline V and J ends were trimmed by 1 base and 4 bases, with 11 bases remaining between them. Here the CDR3 DNA reads TGTGCCAGCAGTGAAGAGCGGGGACAGTACAATGAGCAGTTCTTC. This codes for CASSEERGQYNEQFF.

The chain has TRBV6-1 and TRBJ1-2; 7 nucleotides line up with TRBD1. V lost 6 bases, J lost 7 bases, and 23 bases stayed unmatched. CDR1 and CDR2 from the germline V gene are MNHNS and SASEGT. There are 18 residues in the CDR3. DNA for the CDR3: TGTGCCAGCAGCCCATTAAGTGGGGTCGGTCAGGGGGTTGGTGGCTACACCTTC. This encodes CASSPLSGVGQGVGGYTF.

This clonotype has ten or more counts. The chain joins TRBV12-3 or TRBV12-4 to TRBJ1-5; D not certain. V was shortened by 1 base and J by 6 bases, with 7 bases between the two germline ends. This CDR3 region has 13 residues. The CDR3 is CASSLEGGQPQHF. CDR3 sequence (DNA): TGTGCCAGCAGTTTAGAGGGAGGTCAGCCCCAGCATTTT.

V and J are TRBV20-1 and TRBJ2-1; 13 bases line up with TRBD2. The CDR3 is 16 residues long. J was trimmed by 5 bases and V by 0 bases; bases with no gene match: 4. Germline CDR1 DFQATT, CDR2 SNEGSKA (reference sequence). DNA of the CDR3: TGCAGTGCTAGAGATTGGGGACTAGCGGGAAACAATGAGCAGTTCTTC. This codes for CSARDWGLAGNNEQFF.

In its sample, this clonotype was seen a few times. This sequence joins TRBV20-1 and TRBJ2-3; 9 bases map to TRBD1. Germline lookup yields CDR1 DFQATT and CDR2 SNEGSKA (reference sequence). J gave up 3 bases and V 5 bases, and 6 bases lay outside the gene matches. The CDR3 contains 14 residues. CDR3 protein: CSAADRGGTDTQYF. Here the CDR3 DNA reads TGCAGTGCTGCGGACAGGGGTGGGACAGATACGCAGTATTTT.

This clonotype has more than one count but fewer than ten. The rearrangement uses TRBV5-1 and TRBJ2-1, with 7 bases matching TRBD1. The length of the CDR3 is 14 residues. V trimming: 1 base; J trimming: 6 bases; junction bases outside the gene matches: 4. Germline CDR1 and CDR2: SGHRS and YFSETQ. Here the CDR3 DNA reads TGCGCCAGCAGCTTGAGGTCAGGGGGCAATGAGCAGTTCTTC. It specifies CASSLRSGGNEQFF.

This chain connects TRBV20-1 to TRBJ1-5; TRBD1 is a possible D gene (5 bases). Germline V gene sequence: CDR1 DFQATT, CDR2 SNEGSKA (reference sequence). The CDR3 loop spans 14 amino acids. V shed 6 bases and J shed 3 bases, with 15 bases lying between them. The CDR3 coding sequence is TGCAGTGCCCAAGGACAATACATCAATCAGCCCCAGCATTTT. It codes for CSAQGQYINQPQHF.

This clonotype has a count of ten or more. The chain recombines TRBV10-3 with TRBJ2-1; maybe TRBD2 (5 bases). Trimming removed 9 bases from V and 7 bases from J, with 22 bases in between. CDR1 is ENHRY and CDR2 is SYGVKD in the germline V gene. This CDR3 contains 15 residues. CDR3 DNA: TGTGCCATAGGAAAGACCCCTTACGGACTGAATGAGCAGTTCTTC. Its translation is CAIGKTPYGLNEQFF.

This clonotype was detected a few times. This rearrangement joins TRBV5-1 to TRBJ2-7; TRBD1 matches 8 bases. This CDR3 comprises 15 residues. CDR1 is SGHRS, CDR2 YFSETQ, per germline. Losses at the gene ends were 3 bases for V and 0 bases for J; bases not matched to a gene: 5. The CDR3 DNA reads as TGCGCCAGCAGCTCACCGGGACAGGTCTCCTACGAGCAGTACTTC. This translates into CASSSPGQVSYEQYF.

Many counts were recorded for this clonotype. The V and J genes are TRBV29-1 and TRBJ2-1; 7 positions agree with TRBD2. Germline V gene data show CDR1 as SQVTM and CDR2 as ANQGSEA. This CDR3 has 13 amino acids. V was clipped by 5 bases and J by 4 bases; unmatched bases: 5. The CDR3, as DNA: TGCAGCGTTCTCACTAGCGCATACAATGAGCAGTTCTTC. Translation gives CSVLTSAYNEQFF.

This clonotype appeared a few times. This chain uses TRBV2 with TRBJ2-5, with no clear D. Germline V CDR1 and CDR2: SNHLY, FYNNEI. This CDR3 spans 13 amino acids. Trimming took 7 bases from V and 1 from J, leaving 10 bases between them. CDR3 coding DNA: TGTGCCAGCATAGTGACACTCCAAGAGACCCAGTACTTC. It specifies CASIVTLQETQYF.

The chain carries TRBV4-3 and TRBJ1-1, with D possibly TRBD1 on 5 matching bases. Trimming shortened V by 0 bases and J by 4 bases, and 9 bases separated the two germline ends. The CDR3 has 14 residues. Germline V gene sequence: CDR1 LGHNA, CDR2 YSLEER. The CDR3, as DNA: TGCGCCAGCAGCCAAGAACCGAGGGGCACTGAAGCTTTCTTT. Amino acids: CASSQEPRGTEAFF.

This clonotype was seen a few times. The chain is built from TRBV6-2 or TRBV6-3 and TRBJ2-7; 10 bases align to TRBD2. The CDR3 is 16 amino acids. J lost 6 bases, V lost 2 bases, and 10 bases had no gene match. Germline loops: CDR1 MNHEY, CDR2 SVGEGT. The CDR3 sequence: CASSYDKLAGKGEQYF. Written as DNA, the CDR3 is TGTGCCAGCAGTTACGATAAACTAGCGGGGAAAGGCGAGCAGTACTTC.

As to this clonotype: The junction does not match germline at one end; this may be a read error. The gene calls are TRBV10-3 and TRBJ2-1, with 9 nucleotides matching TRBD2. CDR1 and CDR2 from the germline V gene are ENHRY and SYGVKD. The CDR3 covers 15 residues. CDR3 DNA sequence: TGTGCCATCAGGAAACTAGCGGGCCCCTACAGTGAGCAGTTCTTC. This translates into CAIRKLAGPYSEQFF.

This chain uses TRBV7-9 with TRBJ1-1; 8 bases align to TRBD1. Trimming at V came to 7 bases and at J to 6 bases, leaving 10 bases not matched to a gene. Germline V gene data show CDR1 as SEHNR and CDR2 as FQNEAQ (reference sequence). The CDR3 loop spans 14 amino acids. CDR3 residues: CASNSRTGSAEAFF. The DNA of the CDR3 is TGTGCCAGCAACTCTCGGACAGGGAGCGCTGAAGCTTTCTTT.

With respect to this clonotype: Germline and junction disagree at one end, which may indicate a read error. This sequence joins TRBV20-1 and TRBJ2-5; perhaps TRBD2 as D (5 bases). CDR3 length equals 12 residues. Looked up from germline, CDR1 is DFQATT and CDR2 is SNEGSKA (reference sequence). The CDR3 sequence: CNARTRLETQYF. In DNA form, the CDR3 reads TGCAATGCTCGGACTCGTCTGGAGACCCAGTACTTC.

This clonotype was found many times. The rearrangement uses TRBV24-1 and TRBJ2-3; TRBD2 is a possible D gene (6 bases). With 0 bases removed from V and 0 bases from J, the gap between germline ends came to 12 bases. The CDR3 sequence is 17 residues long. Germline V lookup: CDR1 KGHDR, CDR2 SFDVKD. Written as DNA, the CDR3 is TGTGCCACCAGTGATTTGCGGAGGGGCCGGAGCACAGATACGCAGTATTTT. It codes for CATSDLRRGRSTDTQYF.

V is TRBV9 and J is TRBJ2-3; D perhaps matches TRBD2 (6 bases). The V end was cut by 3 bases, the J end by 0 bases, with 17 bases between. This CDR3 has 17 residues. Germline V lookup: CDR1 SGDLS, CDR2 YYNGEE. CDR3 in amino acids: CASSEPPAGTSTDTQYF. The CDR3 DNA reads TGTGCCAGCAGCGAGCCCCCCGCCGGGACTAGCACAGATACGCAGTATTTT.

CDR3 coding DNA: TGTGCCAGCAGCTTAGGGGGTCCTATGGTAGATACGCAGTATTTT. Protein product: CASSLGGPMVDTQYF. The chain uses TRBV7-2 and TRBJ2-3; D gene uncertain. This CDR3 has 15 residues. V lost 1 base, J lost 5 bases, and 13 bases lay in between. In germline, CDR1 is SGHTA, CDR2 FQGNSA.

This clonotype came up a few times. The chain links TRBV15 to TRBJ2-3; D not resolved. V lost 5 bases, J lost 0 bases, and 21 bases lay in between. The CDR3 runs 18 residues. CDR1 and CDR2 (germline): LNHNV, YYDKDF (reference sequence). CDR3 amino acids: CATSALRTELFSTDTQYF. The CDR3 DNA follows: TGTGCCACCAGCGCTCTTAGGACGGAGCTTTTCAGCACAGATACGCAGTATTTT.

This sequence joins TRBV29-1 and TRBJ1-3; D possibly corresponds to TRBD1 (6 bases). Between the trimmed V and J ends, which lost 6 bases and 2 bases, there was a span of 8 bases. The CDR3 sequence is 12 residues long. The germline V gene has CDR1 SQVTM and CDR2 ANQGSEA. Here the CDR3 reads CSVRGPGNTIYF. CDR3 in DNA: TGCAGCGTACGGGGGCCTGGAAACACCATATATTTT.

The rearrangement links TRBV4-3 to TRBJ1-2; TRBD1 matches 9 bases. This CDR3 has 14 amino acids. Trimming took 4 bases from V and 7 from J; bases not matched to a gene: 7. CDR1 is LGHNA, CDR2 YSLEER, per germline. The DNA of the CDR3 is TGCGCCAGCAGCCCCGGGACAGGGTTAGGTGGCTACACCTTC. This translates into CASSPGTGLGGYTF.

The sample holds a few counts of this clonotype. This chain links TRBV27 with TRBJ2-1; 11 nucleotides agree with TRBD2. The germline V gene encodes CDR1 MNHEY and CDR2 SMNVEV (reference sequence). This CDR3 spans 20 amino acids. The V gene end was trimmed by 6 bases and the J gene end by 4 bases; junction bases not matched to a gene: 20. In nucleotides, the CDR3 is TGTGCCAGCAGATATAATACAGGGAACTTAAGACTAGCGGGGTACAATGAGCAGTTCTTC. Protein product: CASRYNTGNLRLAGYNEQFF.

This clonotype came up a few times. The chain joins TRBV5-1 to TRBJ1-1; D gene ambiguous. V gave up 5 bases and J gave up 1 base, with 15 bases separating them. The germline CDR1 and CDR2 sequences are SGHRS and YFSETQ. The CDR3 runs 15 residues. Here the CDR3 DNA reads TGCGCCAGCAGTCAAGGGCGGGCGAGGAACACTGAAGCTTTCTTT. Residues: CASSQGRARNTEAFF.

Of note for this clonotype: Relative to the germline gene, one junction end is altered; a read error may explain this. This rearrangement joins TRBV18 to TRBJ2-3; TRBD2 agrees at 9 bases. Germline V lookup: CDR1 KGHSH, CDR2 LQKENI. The CDR3 runs 17 residues. In DNA, the CDR3 is TGTGCCAGCTCACCCGTCCGTGCGGGGGGGCCGTTGGATACGCAATATTTT. It specifies CASSPVRAGGPLDTQYF.